The following is a T cell receptor (beta chain) sequence with its context. Its antigen is as yet unknown. Germline CDR1 reads LGHNA; CDR2 reads YSLEER. The CDR3 has 11 amino acids. The TCR beta cDNA libraries contained unique molecular identifiers. A single record per CDR3 protein comes from TCRdb applying MiXCR to the PCR reads. In the table there are 150,000 to 200,000 distinct CDR3 sequences, roughly 35% of which are singletons. The data stem from a study of post-analysis software for immune sequencing data. The overall study: Included among the disease courses, which were recorded for the cohort, were relapsing-remitting, secondary progressive and progressive-relapsing multiple sclerosis. Study-wide points: When compared against controls, multiple sclerosis patients showed significantly lower normalized Chao1 diversity.

This chain joins TRBV4-3 and TRBJ2-1; either TRBD1 or TRBD2 may fit D (5 bases each). The DNA end is more similar to TRBJ2-7, so the J call may be wrong. The receptor was isolated from a girl between 5 and 17 years old with multiple sclerosis. This specimen was blood, taken after autologous hematopoietic stem cell transplantation. The CDR3 loop is CASSWGNEQYF. DNA for the CDR3: TGCGCCAGCTCCTGGGGGAATGAGCAGTACTTC.